A single sample gave rise to the 29 T cell receptor beta chains below, sequenced in a study of blood T cell repertoires in COVID-19. Assay: immunoSEQ multiplex PCR; the TCRdb copy retains only in-frame clones and omits some. The sample carries about 69,000 clones, around 77% recorded once. Source material: peripheral blood. The origin of the receptors is a man aged 55 to 69 with acute or convalescent COVID-19.

This clone was seen only once. The gene calls are TRBV7-9 and TRBJ1-2; 7 nucleotides agree with TRBD1. Germline V gene lookup returns CDR1 SEHNR and CDR2 FQNEAQ (reference sequence). V lost 3 bases, J lost 1 base, and 8 bases stayed unmatched. This CDR3 is built from 16 residues. DNA for the CDR3: TGTGCCAGCAGCTTCTCCGGGACAGACTATAACTATGGCTACACCTTC. The encoded protein is CASSFSGTDYNYGYTF.

The chain uses TRBV3-1 (or the pseudogene TRBV3-2) and TRBJ2-3; 12 bases are a match to TRBD2. Germline V gives CDR1 LGHDT, CDR2 YNNKEL (reference sequence). The length of the CDR3 is 16 residues. V was pared by 2 bases and J by 8 bases, with 8 bases of the junction left unmatched. In DNA, the CDR3 is TGTGCCAGCAGCCAACAACTAGCGGGGGGAGGGGGTACGCAGTATTTT. This translates into CASSQQLAGGGGTQYF.

The V call is TRBV7-9, the J call TRBJ2-1; no reliable D call. CDR1 and CDR2 (germline): SEHNR, FQNEAQ (reference sequence). V lost 5 bases and J lost 5, with 7 bases in between. This CDR3 is 12 amino acids long. For the CDR3, the DNA is TGTGCCAGCAGCCCGGTCCACAATGAGCAGTTCTTC. Amino acids: CASSPVHNEQFF.

The CDR3, as DNA: TGTGCCTGGAGTGTAAGCCGGGGGGTGAACACCGGGGAGCTGTTTTTT. As protein: CAWSVSRGVNTGELFF. This chain joins TRBV30 and TRBJ2-2; 7 bases align to TRBD2. The J segment lost 1 base and the V segment lost 0 bases, leaving 5 bases of the junction unmatched. This CDR3 has 16 amino acids. Germline CDR1 GTSNPN, CDR2 SVGIG (reference sequence).

The chain uses TRBV4-3 and TRBJ2-7, with a tentative D call TRBD2 (6 bases). Germline CDR1 reads LGHNA; CDR2 reads YSLEER. The CDR3 has 16 amino acids. The V end lost 2 bases, the J end lost 0 bases, and 14 bases lay between the germline ends. As DNA, the CDR3 is TGCGCCAGCAGCCAATCCATAGCGGAAATCTCCTACGAGCAGTACTTC. Translating gives CASSQSIAEISYEQYF.

The genes are TRBV19 and TRBJ1-3; D might be TRBD1 (6 bases). V lost 6 bases and J 0 bases, leaving 15 bases between the germline ends. Germline CDR1 and CDR2: LNHDA and SQIVND (reference sequence). The CDR3 has 16 residues. CDR3 protein: CASRLQGVYSGNTIYF. The CDR3 DNA follows: TGTGCCAGTAGGCTACAGGGCGTGTACTCTGGAAACACCATATATTTT.

The chain uses TRBV15 and TRBJ1-1; 7 bases agree with TRBD1. This CDR3 is built from 14 residues. The J segment lost 1 base and the V segment lost 4 bases, leaving 3 bases of the junction unmatched. Germline CDR1 is LNHNV and CDR2 is YYDKDF (reference sequence). The CDR3 here is CATSTQGENTEAFF. CDR3 bases: TGTGCCACCAGCACGCAGGGGGAGAACACTGAAGCTTTCTTT.

V and J are TRBV5-1 and TRBJ1-5; 9 positions match TRBD1. Germline CDR1 is SGHRS and CDR2 is YFSETQ. The CDR3 totals 17 residues. Germline trimming cut 4 bases from V and 3 bases from J; bases unmatched to any gene: 11. This CDR3 reads CASSPTGRTGDNQPQHF. DNA of the CDR3: TGCGCCAGCAGCCCCACGGGGCGGACAGGGGACAATCAGCCCCAGCATTTT.

The CDR3 DNA reads TGTGCCAGCAGCTTATTGGGCCCCTACGAGCAGTACTTC. Protein product: CASSLLGPYEQYF. This chain joins TRBV7-9 and TRBJ2-7, with D hard to call. The CDR3 runs to 13 residues. Deletions cut 2 bases from V and 2 bases from J, with 7 bases between. CDR1 SEHNR and CDR2 FQNEAQ come from the germline V gene (reference sequence). The variable domain in full, completed from reference TRBV7-9 and TRBJ2-7, reads DTGVSQNPRHKITKRGQNVTFRCDPISEHNRLYWYRQTLGQGPEFLTYFQNEAQLEKSRLLSDRFSAERPKGSFSTLEIQRTEQGDSAMYLCASSLLGPYEQYFGPGTRLTVT.

This chain joins TRBV6-2 or TRBV6-3 and TRBJ1-6; D not resolved. Between the trimmed V and J ends, which lost 8 bases and 0 bases, there was a span of 11 bases. This CDR3 is built from 15 residues. Germline V gives CDR1 MNHEY, CDR2 SVGEGT. DNA of the CDR3: TGTGCCAGCCGCCCTGGAGGCTCCTATAATTCACCCCTCCACTTT. Translated, it gives CASRPGGSYNSPLHF.

The chain recombines TRBV27 with TRBJ1-2, with D possibly TRBD1 on 6 matching bases. Germline assignment: CDR1 MNHEY and CDR2 SMNVEV (reference sequence). The V end was cut by 6 bases, the J end by 4 bases, with 24 bases between. The CDR3 is 17 residues long. CDR3 in amino acids: CASRENAAGARVYGYTF. The CDR3 nucleotides are TGTGCCAGCAGGGAAAATGCCGCGGGGGCACGAGTCTATGGCTACACCTTC.

The J gene is TRBJ2-7, the V gene TRBV18; D perhaps matches TRBD1 (6 bases). The CDR3 length is 13 residues. V shed 3 bases and J shed 5 bases, with 11 bases lying between them. The V gene's germline CDR1 is KGHSH and CDR2 LQKENI. The CDR3 region has the DNA TGTGCCAGCTCACCGCAAGCAGGGGACGAGCAGTACTTC. Translation gives CASSPQAGDEQYF.

The chain recombines TRBV6-1 with TRBJ1-6; D is ambiguous. This CDR3 is built from 14 residues. CDR1 and CDR2 (germline): MNHNS, SASEGT. Trimming removed 2 bases from V and 6 bases from J, with 8 bases in between. Written as DNA, the CDR3 is TGTGCCAGCAGTGAAATAACAGTTAATTCACCCCTCCACTTT. It yields the protein CASSEITVNSPLHF.

The V call is TRBV4-1, the J call TRBJ1-4; the D gene is possibly TRBD1 (5 bases). The CDR3 covers 13 residues. Deletions cut 1 base from V and 8 bases from J, with 8 bases between. Germline CDR1 is MGHRA and CDR2 is YSYEKL. CDR3 residues: CASSQGRGEKLFF. In DNA form, the CDR3 reads TGCGCCAGCAGCCAAGGACGGGGGGAAAAACTGTTTTTT.

The chain uses TRBV11-2 and TRBJ1-4; 9 bases line up with TRBD1. V trimming: 4 bases; J trimming: 8 bases; junction bases outside the gene matches: 5. Germline CDR1 and CDR2: SGHAT and FQNNGV. The CDR3 is 14 amino acids. CDR3 sequence (DNA): TGTGCCAGCAGCTCCGGGACAGGGTTCGAAAAACTGTTTTTT. This translates into CASSSGTGFEKLFF.

This chain uses TRBV6-2 or TRBV6-3 with TRBJ1-2; D is undetermined. V gave up 7 bases and J gave up 6 bases, with 18 bases separating them. This CDR3 has 14 amino acids. Germline-derived CDR1 and CDR2 are MNHEY and SVGEGT. DNA for the CDR3: TGTGCCAGCACCCCCCGGGTCTTCGGCAATGGCTACACCTTC. Translation: CASTPRVFGNGYTF.

The V call is TRBV6-6, the J call TRBJ1-3, with a possible D match to TRBD1 (6 bases). This CDR3 comprises 14 residues. Germline CDR1 reads MNHNY; CDR2 reads SVGAGI (reference sequence). V was shortened by 5 bases and J by 2 bases, with 10 bases between the two germline ends. The CDR3, as DNA: TGTGCCAGCAGTCACAGGGTTACTGGAAACACCATATATTTT. It encodes CASSHRVTGNTIYF.

In nucleotides, the CDR3 is TGTGCCAGCAGTGAGACGGGGATCTATGGCTACACCTTC. It encodes CASSETGIYGYTF. The chain is built from TRBV25-1 and TRBJ1-2; no definite D call. Per germline, CDR1 MGHDK and CDR2 SYGVNS. The CDR3 runs 13 residues. Trimming took 3 bases from V and 4 from J, leaving 9 bases between them.

The V call is TRBV4-3, the J call TRBJ1-4; D is perhaps TRBD1 (6 bases). Looked up from germline, CDR1 is LGHNA and CDR2 is YSLEER. The length of the CDR3 is 16 residues. V shed 0 bases and J shed 7 bases, with 15 bases lying between them. CDR3 loop: CASSQELRGKGEKLFF. The CDR3 DNA reads TGCGCCAGCAGCCAAGAATTAAGGGGGAAGGGTGAAAAACTGTTTTTT.

V usage is TRBV9 and J usage is TRBJ1-1; 12 bases agree with TRBD1. The CDR3 spans 17 residues. Germline-derived CDR1 and CDR2 are SGDLS and YYNGEE. V was pared by 0 bases and J by 4 bases, with 7 bases of the junction left unmatched. The CDR3: CASSVDVGQGAGTEAFF. In DNA form, the CDR3 reads TGTGCCAGCAGCGTAGATGTGGGACAGGGGGCAGGCACTGAAGCTTTCTTT.

The chain uses TRBV29-1 and TRBJ1-2; 10 bases agree with TRBD1. There are 13 residues in the CDR3. CDR1 SQVTM and CDR2 ANQGSEA come from the germline V gene. J gave up 4 bases and V 4 bases, and 3 bases lay outside the gene matches. DNA for the CDR3: TGCAGCGTTGGACAGGGGGCTTCCTATGGCTACACCTTC. Its protein product is CSVGQGASYGYTF.

The V gene is TRBV3-1 (or the pseudogene TRBV3-2), the J gene TRBJ1-6; D may be TRBD1 (5 bases). The CDR3 spans 16 residues. Trimming left V 6 bases short and J 9 bases short, with 21 bases between. CDR1 LGHDT and CDR2 YNNKEL come from the germline V gene (reference sequence). The DNA of the CDR3 is TGTGCCAGCAGTCCAGGGCGGGGACGACTGGGTTCACCCCTCCACTTT. Translation: CASSPGRGRLGSPLHF.

V and J are TRBV18 and TRBJ1-1; no clear D gene. The ends were cut back, 6 bases at V and 2 bases at J, with 13 bases in the middle. The CDR3 runs 14 residues. The germline gives CDR1 KGHSH, CDR2 LQKENI. CDR3 sequence: CASSRRDTNTEAFF. The CDR3 DNA sequence: TGTGCCAGCTCCAGGCGAGATACTAACACTGAAGCTTTCTTT.

The chain couples TRBV9 to TRBJ2-7, with D possibly matching TRBD1 (5 bases). Germline CDR1 is SGDLS and CDR2 is YYNGEE. The CDR3 spans 15 residues. Trimming stripped 0 bases from V and 2 bases from J, with 12 bases between. The CDR3 here is CASSVGNRFTYEQYF. In DNA, the CDR3 is TGTGCCAGCAGCGTAGGAAACAGGTTCACCTACGAGCAGTACTTC.

The chain joins TRBV5-1 to TRBJ1-2, with D unresolved. Trimming removed 0 bases at V and 8 bases at J, with 11 bases between. The V gene's germline CDR1 is SGHRS and CDR2 YFSETQ. The CDR3 sequence is 13 residues long. This CDR3 is CASSLVAEQGYTF. As DNA, the CDR3 is TGCGCCAGCAGCTTGGTGGCAGAACAAGGCTACACCTTC. The entire variable domain, with the rest obtained from reference TRBV5-1 and TRBJ1-2, is as follows: KAGVTQTPRYLIKTRGQQVTLSCSPISGHRSVSWYQQTPGQGLQFLFEYFSETQRNKGNFPGRFSGRQFSNSRSEMNVSTLELGDSALYLCASSLVAEQGYTFGSGTRLTVV.

The chain carries TRBV21-1 and TRBJ1-1; TRBD1, the D gene given by the table, was not confirmed from the DNA. TRBV21-1 corresponds to a pseudogene. CDR3 length: 14 amino acids. The CDR3 sequence is CASSARDRDLEAFF. As DNA, the CDR3 is TGTGCCAGCAGCGCCCGGGACAGGGATCTTGAAGCTTTCTTT.

This clone showed up just once. V and J are TRBV11-2 and TRBJ1-1; D remains ambiguous. This CDR3 contains 17 residues. Germline V gene sequence: CDR1 SGHAT, CDR2 FQNNGV. The germline V and J ends were trimmed by 1 base and 4 bases, with 19 bases remaining between them. This CDR3 is CASSLAGMGAGLTEAFF. The DNA for the CDR3 is TGTGCCAGCAGCTTAGCAGGAATGGGCGCAGGTCTCACTGAAGCTTTCTTT.

The rearrangement uses TRBV6-6 and TRBJ1-6; D gene ambiguous. This CDR3 is 13 amino acids long. V lost 2 bases, J lost 13 bases, and 12 bases lay in between. Germline CDR1 MNHNY, CDR2 SVGAGI (reference sequence). CDR3 coding DNA: TGTGCCAGCAGTTACGTGGTATCCGGGCCCCTCCACTTT. Protein product: CASSYVVSGPLHF.

The CDR3 sequence is CASSQLARNTEAFF. CDR3 bases: TGTGCCAGCAGCCAGCTGGCAAGGAACACTGAAGCTTTCTTT. The rearrangement joins TRBV14 to TRBJ1-1; D is undetermined. With 3 bases removed from V and 1 base from J, the gap between germline ends came to 9 bases. This CDR3 is built from 14 residues. From germline, CDR1 is SGHDN and CDR2 FVKESK.